A single TCR beta chain is shown here with its context. Its specificity is unknown. The CDR3 is made up of 13 amino acids. V gave up 1 base and J gave up 3 bases, with 4 bases separating them. Germline CDR1 and CDR2: LGHNA and YSLEER. Time point in this sample: persistent/refractory GD, antithyroid drugs over 5 years with positive TRAb. After RNA was extracted from PBMCs, the TCR library was made from it. The source of the sample is a study of regulatory T cells in long-lasting Graves disease. The study's findings and limits: Persistent disease samples used TRBV28, TRBJ1-2 and TRBJ2-5 preferentially. New patients shared some 980 public clonotypes, and persistent patients shared more, with a few thousand.

HTBI primers from iRepertoire and Arm-PCR of CDR3 regions yielded the TCR beta libraries. One entry per CDR3 protein, called by TCRdb with MiXCR from the multiplex PCR reads. The sample has roughly 400,000 distinct CDR3 sequences; around 20% are singletons. The chain joins TRBV4-3 to TRBJ1-5; D not resolved. The specimen comprised peripheral blood mononuclear cells (PBMCs), sampled when the disease was refractory, from a patient treated with antithyroid drugs. The receptor was isolated from a female donor with Graves disease. CDR3 protein: CASSQAINQPQHF. DNA for the CDR3: TGCGCCAGCAGCCAAGCGATCAATCAGCCCCAGCATTTT.